This is a list of T cell receptor beta chains from one sample in a study of blood T cell repertoires in COVID-19. This table comes from immunoSEQ multiplex PCR, and its TCRdb copy is limited to in-frame clones, with some not included. This sample has approximately 110,000 clones, with approximately 81% found just once. Material: peripheral blood. These receptors all come from a human donor in a cohort sampled during active COVID-19. CDR3s include the opening cysteine and the closing phenylalanine or tryptophan. The D gene is left open where the match is weak. For some rows the clone size is stated as once, few or many, or as a class when expanded; others skip it.

>TRBV7-9|TRBJ2-3|15|.|.
CASALGGGPTDTQYF
TGTGCCAGCGCACTTGGCGGGGGCCCCACAGATACGCAGTATTTT
>TRBV5-6|TRBJ1-1|17|TRBD1|.
CASSSAQGAFLSTEAFF
TGTGCCAGCAGCTCTGCACAGGGGGCGTTCCTTAGCACTGAAGCTTTCTTT
>TRBV13|TRBJ2-7|14|.|.
CASSDTGYGSEQYF
TGTGCCAGCAGCGACACAGGGTACGGCTCCGAGCAGTACTTC
>TRBV9|TRBJ1-4|19|TRBD1|.
CASSATLGGGQSTNEKLFF
TGTGCCAGCAGCGCAACGCTCGGAGGGGGACAGTCAACTAATGAAAAACTGTTTTTT
>TRBV4-1|TRBJ1-6|16|.|few
CASSQEGWGGSSPLHF
TGCGCCAGCAGCCAAGAGGGGTGGGGGGGAAGCTCACCCCTCCACTTT
>TRBV29-1|TRBJ2-7|10|.|.
CSVGSNEQYF
TGCAGCGTTGGAAGCAACGAGCAGTACTTC
>TRBV5-6|TRBJ1-1|13|.|.
CASSLDRVAEAFF
TGTGCCAGCAGCTTGGACAGGGTGGCTGAAGCTTTCTTT
>TRBV2|TRBJ2-3|14|.|.
CASTLEGAMDTQYF
TGTGCCAGCACTTTGGAGGGGGCAATGGATACGCAGTATTTT
>TRBV18|TRBJ2-7|15|TRBD1|.
CASSPYRDRPREQYF
TGTGCCAGCTCACCGTACCGGGACAGGCCTCGCGAGCAGTACTTC
>TRBV29-1|TRBJ2-3|18|TRBD2|.
CSVDRSSGSGGPTDTQYF
TGCAGCGTTGATAGGTCTAGCGGATCGGGGGGTCCCACAGATACGCAGTATTTT
>TRBV6-6|TRBJ2-1|19|TRBD2|.
CASSRLGLAGGRSYNEQFF
TGTGCCAGCAGTCGCCTAGGGCTAGCGGGGGGTCGCTCCTACAATGAGCAGTTCTTC
>TRBV5-1|TRBJ2-3|15|TRBD2|.
CASTAVAGSTDTQYF
TGCGCCAGCACTGCGGTAGCGGGGAGCACAGATACGCAGTATTTT
>TRBV6-5|TRBJ1-2|15|.|.
CASGSVGSRMYGYTF
TGTGCCAGCGGGTCTGTTGGGAGTAGGATGTATGGCTACACCTTC
>TRBV10-1|TRBJ2-1|24|TRBD2|.
CASSDLPLLKPGLAGYRTPNEQFF
TGCGCCAGCAGTGATCTTCCCCTCCTGAAACCGGGACTAGCGGGATATAGGACCCCTAATGAGCAGTTCTTC
>TRBV7-3|TRBJ1-6|16|.|.
CAGGEVLRSYNSPLHF
TGTGCCGGGGGGGAGGTTTTACGCTCCTATAATTCACCCCTCCACTTT
>TRBV5-8|TRBJ1-5|14|.|.
CASSSRVGNQPQHF
TGTGCCAGCAGCAGCCGGGTTGGGAATCAGCCCCAGCATTTT
>TRBV11-2|TRBJ1-2|14|.|.
CASSLSGDPYGYTF
TGTGCCAGCAGCCTTTCAGGGGACCCGTATGGCTACACCTTC
>TRBV29-1|TRBJ1-2|12|.|.
CSVSQTNYGYTF
TGCAGCGTGAGCCAGACAAACTATGGCTACACCTTC
>TRBV5-1|TRBJ2-5|16|TRBD2|.
CASSTRTSGSGETQYF
TGCGCCAGCAGCACGAGGACTAGCGGGAGCGGGGAGACCCAGTACTTC
>TRBV6-1|TRBJ2-1|15|TRBD2|.
CASSESSGPYNEQFF
TGTGCCAGCAGTGAGTCTAGCGGGCCTTACAATGAGCAGTTCTTC
>TRBV10-3|TRBJ2-3|15|TRBD2|.
CAISVAGGPRDTQYF
TGTGCCATCAGTGTAGCGGGGGGGCCAAGAGATACGCAGTATTTT
>TRBV29-1|TRBJ1-3|14|.|.
CSVEGGGRGNTIYF
TGCAGCGTTGAAGGCGGCGGAAGAGGAAACACCATATATTTT
>TRBV6-5|TRBJ2-1|16|.|.
CASSYSYGGAYNEQFF
TGTGCCAGCAGTTACTCGTACGGGGGAGCCTACAATGAGCAGTTCTTC
>TRBV20-1|TRBJ2-3|15|.|.
CSASLRGQRTDTQYF
TGCAGTGCTAGTCTTCGGGGACAAAGGACAGATACGCAGTATTTT
>TRBV28|TRBJ2-3|15|.|.
CASTLGGGGADTQYF
TGTGCCAGCACTCTAGGAGGGGGGGGAGCAGATACGCAGTATTTT
>TRBV3-1/TRBV3-2|TRBJ2-5|15|TRBD2|.
CASSPLTSGGTTQYF
TGTGCCAGCAGCCCCCTAACTAGCGGGGGGACTACCCAGTACTTC
>TRBV18|TRBJ2-7|12|TRBD2|.
CASGGGRDEQYF
TGTGCCAGCGGCGGGGGTCGCGACGAGCAGTACTTC
>TRBV7-8|TRBJ2-4|16|TRBD2|.
CASSPRLAGEGNIQYF
TGTGCCAGCAGCCCCCGCCTAGCGGGAGAGGGAAACATTCAGTACTTC
>TRBV5-1|TRBJ2-5|16|TRBD2|.
CASSLGASGLEETQYF
TGCGCCAGCAGCTTGGGTGCTAGCGGACTAGAAGAGACCCAGTACTTC
>TRBV9|TRBJ1-1|15|.|.
CASSPPQGGNTEAFF
TGTGCCAGCAGCCCTCCCCAGGGCGGGAACACTGAAGCTTTCTTT
>TRBV4-1|TRBJ1-3|18|.|.
CASSQELARGVGGNTIYF
TGCGCCAGCAGCCAAGAGCTCGCACGCGGGGTTGGTGGAAACACCATATATTTT
>TRBV5-1|TRBJ2-3|15|TRBD1|.
CASSLTGVGADTQYF
TGCGCCAGCAGCTTGACAGGGGTGGGCGCAGATACGCAGTATTTT
>TRBV3-1/TRBV3-2|TRBJ1-2|16|.|.
CASSQDRATTNYGYTF
TGTGCCAGCAGCCAAGACAGGGCGACGACGAACTATGGCTACACCTTC
>TRBV10-3|TRBJ2-5|16|TRBD1|.
CAISEPGTGGGETQYF
TGTGCCATCAGTGAGCCCGGGACAGGGGGTGGAGAGACCCAGTACTTC
>TRBV7-9|TRBJ2-7|14|TRBD1|.
CASSLNQGVTEQYF
TGTGCCAGCAGCTTAAACCAGGGGGTCACCGAGCAGTACTTC
>TRBV7-2|TRBJ1-2|15|.|.
CASSPWEGQTYGYTF
TGTGCCAGCAGCCCGTGGGAAGGACAGACCTATGGCTACACCTTC
>TRBV20-1|TRBJ2-1|16|TRBD2|.
CSASFRGGSSYNEQFF
TGCAGTGCTAGTTTTCGGGGCGGGAGTTCCTACAATGAGCAGTTCTTC
>TRBV6-2/TRBV6-3|TRBJ2-3|14|.|.
CASSYVSKTDTQYF
TGTGCCAGCAGTTACGTTAGCAAGACAGATACGCAGTATTTT
>TRBV6-4|TRBJ1-5|13|.|.
CASPPGWNQPQHF
TGTGCCAGCCCCCCAGGGTGGAATCAGCCCCAGCATTTT
>TRBV7-9|TRBJ2-6|18|.|.
CASSLGAGFVSGANVLTF
TGTGCCAGCAGCTTAGGGGCAGGGTTCGTTTCTGGGGCCAACGTCCTGACTTTC
>TRBV11-2|TRBJ2-5|16|TRBD2|.
CASSLLGLAGGETQYF
TGTGCCAGCAGCCTACTGGGACTAGCGGGTGGGGAGACCCAGTACTTC
>TRBV5-5|TRBJ2-5|14|TRBD2|.
CASSDLAGGETQYF
TGTGCCAGCAGCGATCTAGCGGGGGGCGAGACCCAGTACTTC
>TRBV28|TRBJ1-6|14|TRBD1|.
CATLSGQGSSPLHF
TGTGCCACCCTCTCAGGACAGGGGAGTTCACCCCTCCACTTT
>TRBV2|TRBJ2-1|15|TRBD2|.
CASWRERGPANEQFF
TGTGCCAGCTGGCGGGAGCGAGGTCCGGCCAATGAGCAGTTCTTC
>TRBV7-2|TRBJ1-2|15|TRBD1|.
CASSDRVGGWYGYTF
TGTGCCAGCAGCGACAGGGTTGGTGGATGGTATGGCTACACCTTC
>TRBV27|TRBJ2-5|14|TRBD2|.
CASRLGTPGGTQYF
TGTGCCAGCAGGCTGGGGACTCCGGGGGGGACCCAGTACTTC
>TRBV4-3|TRBJ2-1|17|.|once
CASSLPPRTGTRGEQFF
TGCGCCAGCAGCCTCCCGCCTCGGACTGGCACCCGCGGTGAGCAGTTCTTC
>TRBV28|TRBJ2-3|14|TRBD1|.
CASSSGTEPDTQYF
TGTGCCAGCAGTTCTGGGACAGAGCCAGATACGCAGTATTTT
>TRBV6-2/TRBV6-3|TRBJ2-3|16|.|.
CASSPGLNFGTDTQYF
TGTGCCAGCAGCCCTGGGCTTAACTTTGGCACAGATACGCAGTATTTT
>TRBV10-3|TRBJ2-5|14|.|.
CAISAGHIQETQYF
TGTGCCATCAGTGCGGGACACATCCAAGAGACCCAGTACTTC
>TRBV25-1|TRBJ1-6|14|.|.
CASSRSRGNSPLHF
TGTGCCAGCTCACGATCCAGGGGAAATTCACCCCTCCACTTT
>TRBV5-1|TRBJ2-1|17|TRBD2|many
CASSSTSWREKGNEQFF
TGCGCCAGCAGCTCGACTTCCTGGCGGGAGAAGGGAAATGAGCAGTTCTTC
>TRBV28|TRBJ2-7|17|.|.
CASSSPRERDLLREQYF
TGTGCCAGCAGTTCACCTCGAGAGAGGGATCTCCTACGGGAGCAGTACTTC